These 11 T cell receptor beta chains originate from one sample sequenced in a study of blood T cell repertoires in COVID-19. The table came from immunoSEQ multiplex PCR; TCRdb's copy has only in-frame clones and leaves some out. The table has 120,000 to 150,000 clones, roughly 76% seen once; the top ten hold about an eighth. Sequenced material: peripheral blood. The receptors originated from a man of 80 years or more with acute or convalescent COVID-19.

This clone was seen only once. CDR3 sequence (DNA): TGCGCCAGCAGCTTCGGCCAGGGCTACTACAATGAGCAGTTCTTC. As protein: CASSFGQGYYNEQFF. The chain carries TRBV5-1 and TRBJ2-1; a possible D gene is TRBD1 (5 bases). The CDR3 spans 15 residues. V was clipped by 2 bases and J by 3 bases, with 12 bases between them. CDR1 is SGHRS and CDR2 is YFSETQ in the germline V gene.

The chain recombines TRBV12-3 or TRBV12-4 with TRBJ2-7, with 7 bases matching TRBD1. V gave up 5 bases and J gave up 4 bases; unmatched junction bases: 5. This CDR3 has 13 residues. The CDR3 DNA reads TGTGCCAGCAGTCGGGACAGCAGATACGAGCAGTACTTC. It specifies CASSRDSRYEQYF.

This rearrangement joins TRBV5-5 to TRBJ1-3; TRBD1 might be the D (5 bases). Germline CDR1 is SGHKS and CDR2 is YYEKEE (reference sequence). V was trimmed by 1 base and J by 4 bases, leaving 15 bases between them. The CDR3 runs 16 residues. In DNA form, the CDR3 reads TGTGCCAGCAGCTTGTCTGGGGCGAAGGCGGGAAACACCATATATTTT. Translated, it gives CASSLSGAKAGNTIYF.

The chain couples TRBV9 to TRBJ1-1; D call uncertain. The germline V gene encodes CDR1 SGDLS and CDR2 YYNGEE. Trimming took off 4 bases at V and 2 bases at J, with 18 bases between the two ends. This CDR3 region has 16 residues. CDR3 protein: CASSSAGSTGNTEAFF. The CDR3 DNA follows: TGTGCCAGCAGCTCGGCCGGCAGCACGGGTAACACTGAAGCTTTCTTT.

This clone was counted a few times. The V gene is TRBV13, the J gene TRBJ2-1; D possibly corresponds to TRBD2 (5 bases). Germline CDR1 and CDR2: PRHDT and FYEKMQ (reference sequence). There are 13 residues in the CDR3. The V end lost 5 bases, the J end lost 5 bases, and 10 bases lay between the germline ends. In DNA form, the CDR3 reads TGTGCCAGCAGCCCCGGGAAGGACAATGAGCAGTTCTTC. Protein: CASSPGKDNEQFF.

The chain joins TRBV6-5 to TRBJ1-1; 8 nucleotides match TRBD1. This CDR3 spans 15 amino acids. With 6 bases clipped from V and 5 bases from J, the junction kept 11 bases outside the gene matches. In germline, CDR1 is MNHEY, CDR2 SVGAGI. In DNA, the CDR3 is TGTGCCAGCAGCGAGATACAGGGGGGGAAAACTGAAGCTTTCTTT. Translation gives CASSEIQGGKTEAFF.

The chain joins TRBV28 to TRBJ2-7, with 7 positions matching TRBD1. There are 14 residues in the CDR3. V lost 6 bases to trimming and J lost 1 base; unmatched junction nucleotides: 6. Per the germline V gene, CDR1 is MDHEN and CDR2 is SYDVKM. CDR3 sequence reads: CASSPQTGSYEQYF. In DNA form, the CDR3 reads TGTGCCAGCAGCCCCCAGACAGGGTCCTACGAGCAGTACTTC.

The gene calls are TRBV18 and TRBJ2-2, with D tentatively TRBD1 (6 bases). This CDR3 contains 13 residues. Per the germline V gene, CDR1 is KGHSH and CDR2 is LQKENI. Trimming removed 4 bases from V and 6 bases from J, with 9 bases in between. CDR3 amino acids: CASSRGPSGELFF. The CDR3 DNA follows: TGTGCCAGCTCACGGGGGCCGTCCGGGGAGCTGTTTTTT.

This rearrangement joins TRBV5-1 to TRBJ1-6; 7 positions match TRBD1. V was pared by 2 bases and J by 7 bases, with 3 bases of the junction left unmatched. CDR3 length equals 14 residues. Germline V lookup: CDR1 SGHRS, CDR2 YFSETQ. In DNA, the CDR3 is TGCGCCAGCAGCTTAGGACAGGTGAATTCACCCCTCCACTTT. It encodes CASSLGQVNSPLHF.

The rearrangement uses TRBV3-1 (or the pseudogene TRBV3-2) and TRBJ2-3; 9 bases line up with TRBD2. The CDR3 is 14 amino acids. The J segment lost 4 bases and the V segment lost 4 bases, leaving 3 bases of the junction unmatched. Germline assignment: CDR1 LGHDT and CDR2 YNNKEL (reference sequence). The CDR3 DNA is TGTGCCAGCAGCCTGCGGGGGGGCCCAGATACGCAGTATTTT. The encoded protein is CASSLRGGPDTQYF.

Only one count was recorded for this clone. The chain is built from TRBV7-2 and TRBJ1-3; 9 bases agree with TRBD1. The CDR3 is 15 residues long. The germline CDR1 and CDR2 sequences are SGHTA and FQGNSA. With V trimmed by 4 bases and J by 2 bases, 3 bases remained unmatched. Here the CDR3 reads CASSWDRATGNTIYF. The CDR3 region has the DNA TGTGCCAGCAGCTGGGACAGGGCGACTGGAAACACCATATATTTT.